This T cell receptor (beta chain) appears in the sequencing data of a study of cytomegalovirus exposure and HLA in healthy donors. On this clone itself: What it binds is not known.

General observations from the study: Productive rates of about 90% or about 30% were seen for most TCR beta V segments in an earlier analysis. Accurate predictions that matched the HLA-A and HLA-B alleles of most subjects were reportedly made from TCR beta sequences. Upon later analysis, HLA-associated TCR beta chains proved more clonally expanded than other, equally common chains.

The junction had 6 bases not matched to a gene; V was cut back by 4 bases and J by 4 bases. CDR3 length equals 14 residues. CDR1 is SGHKS and CDR2 is YYEKEE in the germline V gene (reference sequence). PCR was performed using 60 Vbeta and 13 Jbeta primers. Libraries were prepared by immunoSEQ multiplex PCR; TCRdb keeps only in-frame clonotypes and omits some of them. The sample records 150,000 to 160,000 clones, around 82% being singletons. The chain is built from TRBV5-5 and TRBJ1-2; 8 bases agree with TRBD1. The source of this sequence is a woman aged 50 to 65 in good health and CMV-seropositive. Input material: PBMCs. CDR3 amino acids: CASSVRTGIYGYTF. DNA of the CDR3: TGTGCCAGCAGCGTGAGGACAGGGATCTATGGCTACACCTTC. Full variable domain (remainder filled in from reference TRBV5-5 and TRBJ1-2): DAGVTQSPTHLIKTRGQQVTLRCSPISGHKSVSWYQQVLGQGPQFIFQYYEKEERGRGNFPDRFSARQFPNYSSELNVNALLLGDSALYLCASSVRTGIYGYTFGSGTRLTVV.